One sample yielded the 12 T cell receptor beta chains listed below, sequenced in a study of identical twins. TCRdb itself ran the 5' RACE reads through MiXCR, one entry per CDR3 protein. The sample carries under 300,000 distinct CDR3 sequences, roughly 13% recorded once. Another study also made use of these data, one on yellow fever vaccine responses in identical twins.

The material sequenced was memory (CD45RO+) T cells sorted from blood. The receptors stem from a young woman in good health.

This clonotype has ten or more counts. The J gene is TRBJ2-1, the V gene TRBV5-6, with 10 bases aligning to TRBD2. CDR1 is SGHDT, CDR2 YYEEEE, per germline. The CDR3 is 16 amino acids. V trimming: 3 bases; J trimming: 10 bases; junction bases outside the gene matches: 13. The CDR3 reads CASSSLRSGRAGEQFF. The CDR3 DNA sequence: TGTGCCAGCAGCTCCCTACGAAGCGGGAGGGCCGGGGAGCAGTTCTTC. The whole variable domain, remainder taken from reference TRBV5-6 and TRBJ2-1, is DAGVTQSPTHLIKTRGQQVTLRCSPKSGHDTVSWYQQALGQGPQFIFQYYEEEERQRGNFPDRFSGHQFPNYSSELNVNALLLGDSALYLCASSSLRSGRAGEQFFGPGTRLTVL.

The table lists this clonotype with a few counts. The chain couples TRBV6-6 to TRBJ2-2; D may be TRBD2 (5 bases). Germline V gives CDR1 MNHNY, CDR2 SVGAGI (reference sequence). This CDR3 has 13 amino acids. Trimming pared 2 bases from V and 8 bases from J, leaving 9 bases between. CDR3 loop: CASSYPGGGELFF. CDR3 sequence (DNA): TGTGCCAGCAGTTACCCTGGAGGAGGGGAGCTGTTTTTT.

This clonotype was counted between two and nine times. This rearrangement joins TRBV7-2 to TRBJ2-7; no reliable D call. Trimming cost V 1 base and J 1 base, with 8 bases left between them. The CDR3 sequence is 14 residues long. Germline assignment: CDR1 SGHTA and CDR2 FQGNSA. The CDR3 DNA follows: TGTGCCAGCAGCTTAGTAGGGATTTCCTACGAGCAGTACTTC. Its protein product is CASSLVGISYEQYF.

The V call is TRBV4-2, the J call TRBJ2-2; TRBD2 agrees at 9 bases. The germline V gene has CDR1 LGHNA and CDR2 YNFKEQ. V dropped 1 base and J dropped 1; count of bases not matched to a gene: 1. The CDR3 is made up of 16 amino acids. The CDR3 DNA sequence: TGTGCCAGCAGCCAAGGGACTAGCGAGAACACCGGGGAGCTGTTTTTT. Its translation is CASSQGTSENTGELFF.

This clonotype was detected only a few times. The chain couples TRBV6-5 to TRBJ1-1; possible D gene TRBD1, 5 bases. The CDR3 loop spans 11 amino acids. The germline V gene encodes CDR1 MNHEY and CDR2 SVGAGI. The V end lost 5 bases, the J end lost 12 bases, and 13 bases lay between the germline ends. As DNA, the CDR3 is TGTGCCAGCAGTCGACAGTTTGCGACTTTCTTT. Translating it yields CASSRQFATFF.

This chain connects TRBV20-1 to TRBJ2-7, with D maybe TRBD2 (5 bases). Trimming took 3 bases from V and 0 from J, leaving 9 bases between them. The CDR3 loop spans 13 amino acids. Germline-derived CDR1 and CDR2 are DFQATT and SNEGSKA (reference sequence). The CDR3 spells CSASMDSSYEQYF. As DNA, the CDR3 is TGCAGTGCTAGTATGGACTCCTCCTACGAGCAGTACTTC.

This chain links TRBV11-1 with TRBJ2-3, with 7 bases identical to TRBD2. The CDR3 consists of 14 residues. Germline CDR1 SGHAT, CDR2 FQDESV (reference sequence). J gave up 6 bases and V 7 bases, and 10 bases lay outside the gene matches. The CDR3: CASTRGDPGDTQYF. DNA of the CDR3: TGTGCCAGCACCCGGGGGGACCCAGGGGATACGCAGTATTTT.

The rearrangement links TRBV5-1 to TRBJ2-1; D might be TRBD1 or TRBD2, each matching 7 bases. The CDR3 runs 14 residues. V lost 9 bases to trimming and J lost 5 bases, with 18 bases between them. From germline, CDR1 is SGHRS and CDR2 YFSETQ. Here the CDR3 DNA reads TGCGCCACCAACCCAGGGGGGGCCCACAATGAGCAGTTCTTC. This gives the protein CATNPGGAHNEQFF.

This clonotype has only a few counts. The chain employs TRBV7-3 and TRBJ2-3, with 12 bases identical to TRBD2. Trimming at V came to 3 bases and at J to 6 bases, leaving 13 bases not matched to a gene. From germline, CDR1 is SGHTA and CDR2 FQGTGA. This CDR3 is built from 18 residues. The CDR3 loop reads CASSFRPSGGAVGDTQYF. Written as DNA, the CDR3 is TGTGCCAGCAGCTTTCGGCCTAGCGGGGGGGCCGTGGGTGATACGCAGTATTTT.

The table lists this clonotype with a few counts. The genes are TRBV7-8 and TRBJ1-4; 8 positions agree with TRBD1. CDR1 SGHVS and CDR2 FQNEAQ come from the germline V gene. This CDR3 is 15 amino acids long. J gave up 6 bases and V 3 bases, and 6 bases lay outside the gene matches. As DNA, the CDR3 is TGTGCCAGCAGCTTCATGGGACAGGCGTATGAAAAACTGTTTTTT. It encodes CASSFMGQAYEKLFF.

The chain carries TRBV10-2 and TRBJ2-5, with D unclear. The germline V and J ends were trimmed by 3 bases and 1 base, with 9 bases remaining between them. CDR3 length: 14 amino acids. Germline V gene data show CDR1 as WSHSY and CDR2 as SAAADI. CDR3 loop: CASSDFGAQETQYF. CDR3 DNA sequence: TGCGCCAGCAGTGACTTTGGCGCCCAAGAGACCCAGTACTTC.

The chain joins TRBV3-1 to TRBJ2-5; 7 positions match TRBD2. The CDR3 contains 15 residues. The germline V gene encodes CDR1 LGHDT and CDR2 YNNKEL (reference sequence). V gave up 1 base and J gave up 2 bases; unmatched junction bases: 4. CDR3 sequence: CASSQGWGGQETQYF. DNA of the CDR3: TGTGCCAGCAGCCAAGGATGGGGGGGTCAAGAGACCCAGTACTTC.